A single sample is the source of the 11 T cell receptor beta chains below, sequenced in a study of tumor-infiltrating lymphocytes in primary liver carcinoma. The study co-extracted DNA and RNA from around 20-30 mg of unsorted bulk tissue. Making TCR beta cDNA involved approximately 510 ng total RNA and a constant-region primer. Construction of TCR beta libraries relied on three successive nested multiplex PCR rounds employing slightly modified ARM-PCR. In the first two PCR rounds, TRBV1-TRBV30 forward primers were paired with a C-beta reverse primer, and each round lasted about 9 cycles. TCRdb re-called the multiplex PCR reads with MiXCR, one entry per CDR3 protein. The table lists 95,000 to 150,000 distinct CDR3 sequences, 65% of them singletons. Input material: liver tumor tissue from sampling region 1. Subset meaning: tumor region T1, superior pole. These receptors were obtained from an older woman with primary liver carcinoma and hepatitis B virus infection.

The chain uses TRBV4-2 and TRBJ2-3; D may be TRBD2 (6 bases). CDR3 length: 14 amino acids. V dropped 5 bases and J dropped 15 bases, with 24 bases sitting between them. Germline V gene data show CDR1 as LGHNA and CDR2 as YNFKEQ. The CDR3 protein is CASSGVGGVDMQYF. The CDR3 DNA follows: TGTGCCAGCAGCGGGGTCGGGGGTGTGGATATGCAATATTTT.

A word on this clonotype: A much bigger clone sits one base away, suggesting this may be a read error. J is TRBJ2-4 and V is TRBV12-3 or TRBV12-4, with no clear D. This CDR3 region has 12 residues. The V end was cut by 10 bases, the J end by 7 bases, with 14 bases between. This CDR3 reads CANISAANIQYF. The CDR3 bases are TGTGCCAACATATCAGCAGCTAACATTCAGTACTTC.

Comments on this clonotype: One junction end disagrees with the germline gene, perhaps due to a read error. The rearrangement joins TRBV12-3 or TRBV12-4 to TRBJ1-1, with unresolved D. The CDR3 loop spans 12 amino acids. For the CDR3, the DNA is TGTGCCAGCAGCCTCCCTAACACTGGAGCTTTCTTT. Encoded protein: CASSLPNTGAFF.

Concerning this clonotype: One end of the junction does not line up with germline, which may come from a read error. This sequence joins TRBV11-2 and TRBJ2-1; D perhaps matches TRBD1 (6 bases). CDR3 length: 17 residues. From germline, CDR1 is SGHAT and CDR2 FQNNGV. The CDR3 is CASSLVRGTGTYNEKFF. The CDR3, as DNA: TGTGCCAGCAGCTTAGTAAGGGGGACGGGCACCTACAATGAGAAGTTCTTC.

On this clonotype itself: A much larger clone is a single base away; this may be a read error. This chain joins TRBV6-1 and TRBJ1-5, with D unresolved. The CDR3 loop spans 12 amino acids. The germline V gene encodes CDR1 MNHNS and CDR2 SASEGT. The DNA of the CDR3 is TGTGCCAGCCGGCAAAGCAATCAGCCCCGGCATTTT. It is translated as CASRQSNQPRHF.

This chain connects TRBV28 to TRBJ2-7; D is perhaps TRBD1 or TRBD2 (5 bases each). The CDR3 spans 13 residues. CDR1 is MDHEN, CDR2 SYDVKM, per germline. V was shortened by 1 base and J by 5 bases, with 9 bases between the two germline ends. This CDR3 reads CASSLSRDHEQYF. The CDR3 region has the DNA TGTGCCAGCAGTTTATCCAGGGACCACGAGCAGTACTTC.

This clonotype was picked up many times. V gene TRBV6-5 combines with J gene TRBJ2-1, with a possible D match to TRBD1 (6 bases). CDR3 length: 16 residues. V was trimmed by 5 bases and J by 2 bases, leaving 16 bases between them. The germline gives CDR1 MNHEY, CDR2 SVGAGI. The DNA of the CDR3 is TGTGCCAGCAGTCGTGACGGGACACCTACCTACAATGAGCAGTTCTTC. Translated: CASSRDGTPTYNEQFF.

With respect to this clonotype: A much larger clone lies a single base off, so this may be a read error. The chain is built from TRBV6-5 and TRBJ1-1; TRBD1 matches at 11 bases. Germline V lookup: CDR1 MNHEY, CDR2 SVGAGI. This CDR3 spans 20 amino acids. In DNA form, the CDR3 reads TGTGCCAGCGTAGCAGTTACTCACCGGACAGGGGGCGCTTGGGTCACTGAAGCTCTCTTT. This codes for CASVAVTHRTGGAWVTEALF.

Of note for this clonotype: A much larger clonotype is one base distant, so this may be a read error. The chain employs TRBV6-6 and TRBJ1-2; D not resolved. This CDR3 contains 14 residues. The V gene's germline CDR1 is MNHNY and CDR2 SVGAGI (reference sequence). V was trimmed by 7 bases and J by 0 bases, leaving 12 bases between them. CDR3 sequence reads: CASTRGSTNYGYTF. CDR3 sequence (DNA): TGTGCCAGCACCCGCGGGAGTACTAACTATGGCTACACCTTC.

In the case of this clonotype: Here the CDR3 omits its conserved ending phenylalanine or tryptophan, so a read error is the likely source. V usage is TRBV11-3 and J usage is TRBJ2-1, with D perhaps given as TRBD1 or TRBD2 (5 bases each). The CDR3 spans 13 residues. V lost 3 bases and J 5 bases, leaving 8 bases between the germline ends. Looked up from germline, CDR1 is SGHNT and CDR2 is YENEEA. As DNA, the CDR3 is TGTGCCAGCAGCTTTGGGACCAACAATGAGCAGTTCCTC. Protein sequence: CASSFGTNNEQFL.

This clonotype was seen ten or more times. This chain links TRBV6-5 with TRBJ1-1; D uncertain. The germline V gene encodes CDR1 MNHEY and CDR2 SVGAGI. The CDR3 is made up of 15 amino acids. V dropped 6 bases and J dropped 2 bases, with 16 bases sitting between them. CDR3 sequence: CASSYRRPGNTEAFF. Here the CDR3 DNA reads TGTGCCAGCAGCTACAGACGCCCAGGAAACACTGAAGCTTTCTTT.